These T cell receptor beta chains were read from a single sample in a study of T cell responses to AZD1222 COVID-19 vaccine. Profiling relied on immunoSEQ multiplex PCR, and the TCRdb table lists in-frame clones only, not all of them. This sample has some 190,000 clones; 80% to 90% occur once, and the top ten carry approximately 6.9%. The sample was peripheral blood, taken on day 0 of AZD1222 vaccination. The receptors derive from an adult in good health. Both conserved end residues are part of each CDR3. Size is omitted from some rows. Given values are once, few, many or a class for expanded clones.

TRBV9,TRBJ1-2,.,CASSVGGQDYGYTF
TRBV28,TRBJ2-7,.,CASSRQGISYEQYF
TRBV9,TRBJ1-5,.,CASSVDRGTQPQHF
TRBV6-5,TRBJ1-6,.,CASSYDRGLESPLHF
TRBV20-1,TRBJ2-5,.,CSGRAETQYF
TRBV5-1,TRBJ2-6,.,CASSLGAGGGIGGGSSGANVLTF
TRBV5-4,TRBJ2-3,.,CASSLKTSGASDTQYF
TRBV7-2,TRBJ2-7,.,CASSWDRGSTYEQYF
TRBV5-4,TRBJ1-6,.,CASSFKGVSPLHF
TRBV24-1,TRBJ1-2,.,CATSDLQGMGTGVNYGYTF
TRBV25-1,TRBJ1-6,.,CASKAGHDNSPLHF
TRBV19,TRBJ1-1,once,CASSITLATGGTAFF
TRBV5-1,TRBJ2-7,.,CASSRDRVYEQYF
TRBV2,TRBJ2-1,.,CACWARTSGSADGNEQFF
TRBV7-8,.,.,CASSLVGSRELFF
TRBV9,TRBJ2-3,.,CASSARGEVDTQYF
TRBV6-8,TRBJ1-2,.,CASSQGLFGGYTF
TRBV6-5,TRBJ1-1,.,CASSNPLRGLAFF
TRBV6-5,TRBJ2-2,once,CASSYPNRDTGELFF
TRBV5-1,TRBJ2-5,.,CASSSGVGQGTETQYF
TRBV4-1,TRBJ2-7,.,CASSQDLDSRSYEQYF
TRBV27,TRBJ2-2,.,CASSFERGNTGELFF
TRBV3-1/TRBV3-2,TRBJ1-4,.,CASSRGSLRTEKLFF
TRBV2,TRBJ2-7,.,CASNEGLASYEQYF
TRBV6-2/TRBV6-3,TRBJ2-5,.,CASSYLSSVGGGEETQYF
TRBV6-6,TRBJ1-4,.,CASSRLTGGRNNEKLFF
TRBV11-2,TRBJ1-5,.,CASSLGSNQPQHF
TRBV30,TRBJ1-5,.,CAWSFPRRDQPQHF
TRBV18,TRBJ1-5,.,CASSRSTGNSNQPQHF
TRBV5-8,TRBJ1-2,few,CASTDSFNYGYTF
TRBV6-2/TRBV6-3,TRBJ1-2,.,CASSYSMATGDYGYTF
TRBV5-5,TRBJ1-5,.,CASSLVFPSNQPQHF
TRBV6-5,TRBJ2-1,.,CASRPGQGGPIF
TRBV12-3/TRBV12-4,TRBJ2-7,.,CASSLVGVYEQYF
TRBV19,TRBJ2-7,.,CARKDRVYEQYF
TRBV3-1/TRBV3-2,TRBJ2-7,.,CAGSQTDYEQYF
TRBV19,TRBJ2-1,.,CASSYESSSYNEQFF
TRBV12-3/TRBV12-4,TRBJ1-1,.,CASSPRTGSEAFF
TRBV9,TRBJ2-1,once,CASSVATGGAYNEQFF
TRBV12-3/TRBV12-4,TRBJ2-3,.,CASSFGGGDTQYF
TRBV7-8,TRBJ2-1,.,CASSHRDRANEQFF
TRBV6-1,TRBJ1-2,.,CASSEGGVRGYTF
TRBV7-2,TRBJ2-1,.,CASSLVAGVYNEQFF
TRBV5-4,TRBJ2-2,.,CASSLGGTGELFF
TRBV7-6,TRBJ2-3,.,CASSLRGGGAADTQYF
TRBV6-6,TRBJ1-1,.,CASSYVGGLGEAFF
TRBV6-2/TRBV6-3,TRBJ1-1,.,CASSLRLLLGQREGVMNTEAFF
TRBV29-1,TRBJ1-1,.,CSVERDRGTEAFF
TRBV5-4,TRBJ1-6,.,CASSLDGGYGLYSPLHF
TRBV2,TRBJ1-1,.,CASSAEKGAFF
TRBV4-3,TRBJ2-4,.,CASSQGGGAGKNIQYF
TRBV7-6,TRBJ1-6,.,CASSLGNVRSNNSPLHF
TRBV4-3,TRBJ2-7,.,CASSQAGTDLEEQYF